Following are 21 T cell receptor beta chains from one sample sequenced in a study of T cells in Graves' hyperthyroidism and ophthalmopathy. Authors of the study amplified TCR beta CDR3 regions from RNA transcripts. In the first-round RT-PCR of the TCR CDR3, the HTBI primer set was used. TCRdb reprocessed the multiplex PCR reads via MiXCR and lists one record per CDR3 protein. The sample records about 560,000 distinct CDR3 sequences, approximately 16% being singletons. Sequenced sample: blood. The source is a woman between 18 and 29 years old with Graves' hyperthyroidism.

This clonotype was counted many times. The chain has TRBV30 and TRBJ2-7, with D perhaps TRBD2 (5 bases). In germline, CDR1 is GTSNPN, CDR2 SVGIG (reference sequence). The CDR3 totals 13 residues. V was shortened by 2 bases and J by 0 bases, with 8 bases between the two germline ends. The CDR3 is CAWSSGNSYEQYF. CDR3 coding DNA: TGTGCCTGGAGTTCCGGGAACTCCTACGAGCAGTACTTC.

This clonotype was observed a handful of times. The chain joins TRBV18 to TRBJ1-1, with TRBD1 as a possible D gene (5 bases). Germline-derived CDR1 and CDR2 are KGHSH and LQKENI. Trimming removed 5 bases from V and 0 bases from J, with 13 bases in between. The CDR3 sequence is 15 residues long. Written as DNA, the CDR3 is TGTGCCAGCTCAAAACCCAGGGCCATGAACACTGAAGCTTTCTTT. This gives the protein CASSKPRAMNTEAFF.

The genes are TRBV5-5 and TRBJ2-3, with TRBD2 matching over 7 bases. The CDR3 length is 15 residues. V was pared by 5 bases and J by 2 bases, with 8 bases of the junction left unmatched. Germline V gives CDR1 SGHKS, CDR2 YYEKEE (reference sequence). The CDR3 nucleotides are TGTGCCAGCAGGATCCGAGCGGGGTACACAGATACGCAGTATTTT. Its protein product is CASRIRAGYTDTQYF.

The rearrangement joins TRBV27 to TRBJ1-2; 7 bases match TRBD1. The CDR3 contains 15 residues. Germline loops: CDR1 MNHEY, CDR2 SMNVEV (reference sequence). Trimming cost V 6 bases and J 3 bases; bases outside gene matches: 10. CDR3 nucleotides: TGTGCCAGCAGCCCCGGGCCAGGGGGAGACTATGGCTACACCTTC. It is translated as CASSPGPGGDYGYTF.

This clonotype was seen ten or more times. V usage is TRBV12-3 or TRBV12-4 and J usage is TRBJ1-5; a weak D match, TRBD1 (5 bases). CDR3 size: 17 residues. Trimming removed 3 bases at V and 1 base at J, with 16 bases between. The CDR3 DNA is TGTGCCAGCAGTTTTGAGTTCGGGGCAGAGAGCAATCAGCCCCAGCATTTT. Protein product: CASSFEFGAESNQPQHF.

With regard to this clonotype: A junction end diverges from the germline sequence, so it may reflect a read error. CDR3 sequence (DNA): TGTGCCAGCGAACAGGGTGACCTCTCTGGGGCCAACGTCCTGGCTTTC. It encodes CASEQGDLSGANVLAF. V is TRBV28 and J is TRBJ2-6; possibly TRBD1 for D (6 bases). In germline, CDR1 is MDHEN, CDR2 SYDVKM. This CDR3 has 16 amino acids.

This clonotype was picked up many times. The chain employs TRBV7-2 and TRBJ2-7, with TRBD2 matching 11 bases. CDR3 length: 16 amino acids. Germline V gene lookup returns CDR1 SGHTA and CDR2 FQGNSA. J gave up 1 base and V 5 bases, and 7 bases lay outside the gene matches. The CDR3 DNA reads TGTGCCAGCAGCCCTTACCTAGCGGGGGGTTCCTACGAGCAGTACTTC. Protein product: CASSPYLAGGSYEQYF.

The table lists this clonotype with a few counts. The chain couples TRBV13 to TRBJ1-6; weak D call: TRBD1 (5 bases). CDR1 and CDR2 from the germline V gene are PRHDT and FYEKMQ (reference sequence). The V and J ends lost 2 bases and 6 bases respectively, with 14 bases between them. CDR3 length: 16 amino acids. CDR3: CASSLRRGGGNSPLHF. The CDR3, as DNA: TGTGCCAGCAGCTTAAGGCGGGGTGGGGGTAATTCACCCCTCCACTTT. Variable domain in full (rest from reference TRBV13 and TRBJ1-6): AAGVIQSPRHLIKEKRETATLKCYPIPRHDTVYWYQQGPGQDPQFLISFYEKMQSDKGSIPDRFSAQQFSDYHSELNMSSLELGDSALYFCASSLRRGGGNSPLHFGNGTRLTVT.

This clonotype was found a few times. The genes are TRBV11-3 and TRBJ2-7; TRBD2 aligns across 8 bases. The CDR3 length is 18 residues. Germline V gives CDR1 SGHNT, CDR2 YENEEA. V gave up 0 bases and J gave up 3 bases; unmatched junction bases: 13. Here the CDR3 reads CASSLERREVEDLYEQYF. DNA of the CDR3: TGTGCCAGCAGCTTAGAGAGGCGGGAGGTTGAGGACCTCTACGAGCAGTACTTC. The full variable domain, with the rest looked up from reference TRBV11-3 and TRBJ2-7, is EAGVVQSPRYKIIEKKQPVAFWCNPISGHNTLYWYLQNLGQGPELLIRYENEEAVDDSQLPKDRFSAERLKGVDSTLKIQPAELGDSAVYLCASSLERREVEDLYEQYFGPGTRLTVT.

This clonotype was seen at least ten times. The rearrangement joins TRBV2 to TRBJ2-3; D is perhaps TRBD2 (5 bases). This CDR3 comprises 14 residues. The V gene's germline CDR1 is SNHLY and CDR2 FYNNEI. V was shortened by 7 bases and J by 6 bases, with 17 bases between the two germline ends. CDR3: CASMEDSPADTQYF. Here the CDR3 DNA reads TGTGCCAGCATGGAGGACTCGCCCGCGGATACGCAGTATTTT.

The chain carries TRBV5-6 and TRBJ2-7; 10 bases match TRBD1. Trimming at V came to 1 base and at J to 5 bases, leaving 6 bases not matched to a gene. Germline CDR1 and CDR2: SGHDT and YYEEEE. The CDR3 is made up of 15 amino acids. The CDR3: CASSLPGTGADEQYF. CDR3 bases: TGTGCCAGCAGCTTGCCCGGGACAGGGGCGGACGAGCAGTACTTC. The full variable domain, with the rest looked up from reference TRBV5-6 and TRBJ2-7, is DAGVTQSPTHLIKTRGQQVTLRCSPKSGHDTVSWYQQALGQGPQFIFQYYEEEERQRGNFPDRFSGHQFPNYSSELNVNALLLGDSALYLCASSLPGTGADEQYFGPGTRLTVT.

This clonotype was observed at least ten times. The V and J genes are TRBV19 and TRBJ2-5; D ambiguous. V shed 6 bases and J shed 4 bases, with 9 bases lying between them. Germline V gene lookup returns CDR1 LNHDA and CDR2 SQIVND (reference sequence). The CDR3 loop spans 12 amino acids. For the CDR3, the DNA is TGTGCCAGTAGCAGGAGAGGAGAGACCCAGTACTTC. It encodes CASSRRGETQYF.

This rearrangement joins TRBV6-1 to TRBJ2-1; the D gene is possibly TRBD2 (6 bases). Trimming removed 6 bases at V and 14 bases at J, with 23 bases between. CDR1 is MNHNS, CDR2 SASEGT, per germline. This CDR3 has 14 residues. CDR3 sequence (DNA): TGTGCCAGCAGGCCGAGCCCCCCCTTCGGGGAGGAGTTCTTC. Amino acids: CASRPSPPFGEEFF.

There are a few counts of this clonotype. This chain joins TRBV24-1 and TRBJ2-5; 11 bases are a match to TRBD2. Germline loops: CDR1 KGHDR, CDR2 SFDVKD. V trimming: 5 bases; J trimming: 5 bases; junction bases outside the gene matches: 6. The CDR3 contains 15 residues. This CDR3 reads CATSGSSGRAETQYF. The CDR3 coding sequence is TGTGCCACCAGTGGGAGTAGCGGGAGGGCGGAGACCCAGTACTTC.

A few counts support this clonotype. The chain links TRBV24-1 to TRBJ2-7, with 7 bases identical to TRBD2. CDR1 is KGHDR and CDR2 is SFDVKD in the germline V gene. Trimming cost V 3 bases and J 9 bases; bases outside gene matches: 7. The CDR3 loop spans 13 amino acids. The CDR3 sequence is CATSDRTASGQYF. The CDR3 bases are TGTGCCACCAGTGATAGGACGGCTAGCGGGCAGTACTTC.

In its sample, this clonotype was seen a few times. This may be a read error: a much more frequent sequence differs by one nucleotide. This chain connects TRBV27 to TRBJ2-1, with TRBD2 matching over 14 bases. CDR1 MNHEY and CDR2 SMNVEV come from the germline V gene (reference sequence). The CDR3 sequence is 15 residues long. The CDR3 reads CASNLEGLAGVEQFF. The CDR3 nucleotides read TGTGCCAGCAATTTAGAGGGACTAGCGGGAGTCGAGCAGTTCTTC.

The rearrangement uses TRBV11-2 and TRBJ2-5; 9 nucleotides agree with TRBD2. CDR3 length: 16 residues. V gave up 3 bases and J gave up 4 bases; unmatched junction bases: 9. Germline CDR1 SGHAT, CDR2 FQNNGV. CDR3 nucleotides: TGTGCCAGCAGCTTTGTGACTAGCGGCTACCGAGAGACCCAGTACTTC. This encodes CASSFVTSGYRETQYF.

In its sample, this clonotype was seen many times. The CDR3 DNA sequence: TGTGCCAGCAGTTTAGAGGACAGGGGGCTTGAGACCCAGTACTTC. Translating gives CASSLEDRGLETQYF. This chain uses TRBV12-3 or TRBV12-4 with TRBJ2-5, with 11 bases identical to TRBD1. The CDR3 is 15 residues long. The J segment lost 5 bases and the V segment lost 1 base, leaving 3 bases of the junction unmatched.

This clonotype was counted a few times. The rearrangement joins TRBV20-1 to TRBJ1-1; D gene unclear. Trimming left V 0 bases short and J 1 base short, with 12 bases between. Germline CDR1 and CDR2: DFQATT and SNEGSKA (reference sequence). The CDR3 loop spans 15 amino acids. For the CDR3, the DNA is TGCAGTGCTAGAGATCCTAAAGATTGGAACACTGAAGCTTTCTTT. Translating it yields CSARDPKDWNTEAFF.

The genes are TRBV12-3 or TRBV12-4 and TRBJ1-3; no clear D. This CDR3 has 15 residues. Trimming cost V 3 bases and J 0 bases, with 9 bases left between them. CDR3 loop: CASSLGQSSGNTIYF. In DNA form, the CDR3 reads TGTGCCAGCAGTTTGGGCCAGAGCTCTGGAAACACCATATATTTT.

In this sample, this clonotype turned up many times. A read error may account for a junction end that differs from germline. This chain joins TRBV11-3 and TRBJ1-1; D remains unclear. Germline V gene data show CDR1 as SGHNT and CDR2 as YENEEA. CDR3 size: 13 residues. The CDR3, as DNA: TGTGCCAGCAGCTTGCGGGCGAACGCTGAAGCTTTCTTT. Encoded protein: CASSLRANAEAFF.